The rows below give T cell receptor beta chains drawn from one sample of a study of T cell repertoires in cytomegalovirus infection. No cognate antigen is known for these TCRs. TCRdb fed the reads into MiXCR, producing one record per CDR3 protein. There are 700,000 to 950,000 distinct CDR3 sequences in the sample; about 30% occur only once, and around 11% lies in the top ten. The sequencing here drew on cultured CD8+ T cells from PBMCs, taken from culture after CMV antigen stimulation. Source of these receptors: a human donor in good health (CMV status not recorded). Some clones in this sample may be carry-over from other donors' samples. CDR3s include the opening cysteine and the closing phenylalanine or tryptophan. A D gene is named only where the DNA matches it firmly. Some rows have no size entry. The others give once, few or many, or a class for an expanded clone.

NA TRBJ1-2 TRBV7-8 many TGTGCCAGCAGCTTAGCCCTAGTGGGGTACTATGGCTACACCTTC CASSLALVGYYGYTF
NA TRBJ1-1 TRBV4-3 NA TGCGCCAGCAGCCAAGAATGGGACCGGGCTGGCACTGAAGCTTTCTTT CASSQEWDRAGTEAFF
NA TRBJ1-1 TRBV10-3 few TGTGCCATCAGTGGAGGACTTTTTGAAGCTTTCTTT CAISGGLFEAFF
NA TRBJ1-4 TRBV2 few TGTGCCAGCAGTGAAGGCAGGGGTATTGAAAAACTGTTTTTT CASSEGRGIEKLFF
TRBD1 TRBJ2-3 TRBV25-1 few TGTGCCAGCAGTGAATACTCGAGACAGGGATACACAGATACGCAGTATTTT CASSEYSRQGYTDTQYF
NA TRBJ1-6 TRBV27 few TGTGCCAGCAGTGCCCGCGGGCTTAATAATTCACCCCTCCACTTT CASSARGLNNSPLHF
NA TRBJ2-7 TRBV3-1 NA TGTGCCAGCAGCCAAGGCAGGACCAGCTCCTACGAGCAGTACTTC CASSQGRTSSYEQYF
NA TRBJ1-5 TRBV6-2/TRBV6-3 NA TGTGCCAGCAGTTACAGATTCAGGGGCACCAATCAGCCCCAGCATTTT CASSYRFRGTNQPQHF
NA TRBJ1-1 TRBV20-1 NA TGCAGTGCTACCGCGGGTTGGAACACTGAAGCTTTCTTT CSATAGWNTEAFF
NA TRBJ1-2 TRBV27 NA TGTGCCAGCAGCCCCCAATTTTTCAGATACCACTATGGCTACACCTTC CASSPQFFRYHYGYTF
NA TRBJ2-3 TRBV12-5 few TGTGCTAGTGGTTTCACTCAACAGGGTAAAATTGGAGATACGCAGTATTTT CASGFTQQGKIGDTQYF
NA TRBJ1-5 TRBV10-2 NA TGCGCCAGCAGTGACAGGGACACACACAATCAGCCCCAGCATTTT CASSDRDTHNQPQHF
TRBD2 TRBJ2-2 TRBV6-1 NA TGTGCCAGCAGACAGACTAGCGGGGGGGCCGGGGAGCTGTTTTTT CASRQTSGGAGELFF